The 8 T cell receptor beta chains reported below all come from one sample, sequenced in a study of tumor T cells in aggressive B-cell lymphoma. Only in-frame clones appear in the TCRdb table, and some are missing; sequencing was by immunoSEQ multiplex PCR. The sample yields around 4,200 clones, roughly 82% seen once. The material sequenced was tumor tissue. These receptors were obtained from an adult with diffuse large B cell lymphoma.

This chain connects TRBV4-2 to TRBJ1-6; tentatively, D is TRBD1 (6 bases). Germline CDR1 reads LGHNA; CDR2 reads YNFKEQ. Trimming removed 4 bases at V and 7 bases at J, with 11 bases between. This CDR3 contains 14 residues. CDR3 sequence reads: CASSRDRLNSPLHF. The CDR3 DNA reads as TGTGCCAGCAGCCGAGACAGGTTGAATTCACCCCTCCACTTT.

The V call is TRBV6-5, the J call TRBJ1-4; TRBD1 agrees at 9 bases. V was clipped by 5 bases and J by 8 bases; unmatched bases: 0. The CDR3 is made up of 12 amino acids. Germline V gene data show CDR1 as MNHEY and CDR2 as SVGAGI. CDR3 coding DNA: TGTGCCAGCAGTACAGGGGGCGAAAAACTGTTTTTT. This sequence encodes CASSTGGEKLFF.

Comment on this clone: The same CDR3 can be traced to other DNA sequences in this sample. The chain combines TRBV27 with TRBJ2-7, with TRBD1 matching over 9 bases. In germline, CDR1 is MNHEY, CDR2 SMNVEV (reference sequence). This CDR3 comprises 16 residues. The V gene end was trimmed by 5 bases and the J gene end by 4 bases; junction bases not matched to a gene: 12. CDR3 in DNA: TGTGCCAGCAGTGCGTGGTCCGGGACAGGGCATTACGAGCAGTACTTC. Its protein product is CASSAWSGTGHYEQYF.

The V call is TRBV7-2, the J call TRBJ2-2, with D possibly matching TRBD2 (6 bases). The germline gives CDR1 SGHTA, CDR2 FQGNSA. V dropped 5 bases and J dropped 5 bases, with 18 bases sitting between them. The CDR3 totals 16 residues. The CDR3 region is CASSRWGERGTGELFF. CDR3 DNA: TGTGCCAGCAGCCGGTGGGGGGAGAGGGGAACCGGGGAGCTGTTTTTT.

CDR3 nucleotide sequence: TGTGCCAGCAGCTTGGGCGGGGGCTCCTACGAGCAGTACTTC. As protein: CASSLGGGSYEQYF. This rearrangement joins TRBV5-5 to TRBJ2-7; 7 positions match TRBD2. J gave up 0 bases and V 0 bases, and 0 bases lay outside the gene matches. CDR3 length equals 14 residues. Germline V CDR1 and CDR2: SGHKS, YYEKEE (reference sequence).

The gene calls are TRBV10-3 and TRBJ2-3, with 11 bases matching TRBD2. The ends lost 7 bases at V and 6 bases at J; junction bases unmatched: 6. Per germline, CDR1 ENHRY and CDR2 SYGVKD. This CDR3 has 14 amino acids. The CDR3 DNA reads as TGTGCCATCAATCTAGCGGGGGGCCGGGATACGCAGTATTTT. It codes for CAINLAGGRDTQYF.

The chain employs TRBV27 and TRBJ2-7; D remains ambiguous. Per germline, CDR1 MNHEY and CDR2 SMNVEV (reference sequence). This CDR3 contains 13 residues. Trimming shortened V by 2 bases and J by 3 bases, and 8 bases separated the two germline ends. The CDR3 nucleotides read TGTGCCAGCAGTTTAATGCGGTACTACGAGCAGTACTTC. Translation gives CASSLMRYYEQYF.

The chain employs TRBV4-3 and TRBJ2-3, with no clear D. The CDR3 spans 16 residues. Trimming stripped 6 bases from V and 2 bases from J, with 18 bases between. Germline-derived CDR1 and CDR2 are LGHNA and YSLEER. The CDR3 bases are TGCGCCAGCAGTCCTTCTAGTCTCTTTTCCACAGATACGCAGTATTTT. Protein: CASSPSSLFSTDTQYF.